Below, 18 T cell receptor beta chains from the same sample are listed, as sequenced in a study of beta chain features in type 1 diabetes. TCRB transcripts that were expressed got sequenced, as all of the isolated RNA had been reverse transcribed. The assay was immunoSEQ multiplex PCR, and TCRdb's table has in-frame clones only and misses some. The table lists about 360,000 clones, roughly 12% of them singletons. Source material: naive CD4+ T cells from blood. The source is a man aged 18 to 29 in good health.

V gene TRBV7-2 combines with J gene TRBJ2-7; 9 bases align to TRBD2. Germline CDR1 is SGHTA and CDR2 is FQGNSA. The ends lost 1 base at V and 2 bases at J; junction bases unmatched: 0. The CDR3 spans 14 residues. This chain's CDR3 is CASSLGGGAYEQYF. Here the CDR3 DNA reads TGTGCCAGCAGCTTAGGCGGGGGGGCCTACGAGCAGTACTTC.

The V gene is TRBV5-4, the J gene TRBJ1-5, with D possibly being TRBD1 (5 bases). Germline V gives CDR1 SGHNT, CDR2 YYREEE (reference sequence). The ends were cut back, 4 bases at V and 3 bases at J, with 14 bases in the middle. CDR3 length: 15 residues. The CDR3: CASSRDLGDNQPQHF. For the CDR3, the DNA is TGTGCCAGCAGCAGGGACTTGGGGGACAATCAGCCCCAGCATTTT.

The V call is TRBV6-5, the J call TRBJ2-3, with D possibly being TRBD1 (5 bases). This CDR3 is built from 12 residues. Germline assignment: CDR1 MNHEY and CDR2 SVGAGI. V lost 7 bases and J lost 2, with 7 bases in between. Written as DNA, the CDR3 is TGTGCCAGCAAGGGGTACACAGATACGCAGTATTTT. Encoded protein: CASKGYTDTQYF.

Written as DNA, the CDR3 is TGTGCCAGCAGCTTTGAGTCCTCCTACGAGCAGTACTTC. Translating gives CASSFESSYEQYF. V and J are TRBV7-3 and TRBJ2-7, with D unclear. The V and J ends lost 3 bases and 0 bases respectively, with 6 bases between them. Germline CDR1 reads SGHTA; CDR2 reads FQGTGA. The CDR3 covers 13 residues.

In this sample, this clone turned up a few times. This chain joins TRBV5-1 and TRBJ2-1, with 16 bases fitting TRBD2. There are 16 residues in the CDR3. The V segment lost 9 bases and the J segment 8 bases; nucleotides outside the gene matches: 11. CDR1 and CDR2 (germline): SGHRS, YFSETQ. CDR3 protein: CANPGLAGGPRDEQFF. In DNA form, the CDR3 reads TGCGCCAACCCGGGACTAGCGGGAGGGCCTAGGGATGAGCAGTTCTTC.

V usage is TRBV7-4 and J usage is TRBJ1-6, with 7 bases that match TRBD1. V dropped 5 bases and J dropped 9; count of bases not matched to a gene: 7. Germline-derived CDR1 and CDR2 are SGHVT and SQSDAQ. The CDR3 is 14 residues long. The CDR3 protein is CASSLRTGGSPLHF. As DNA, the CDR3 is TGTGCCAGCAGCCTACGGACAGGCGGTTCACCCCTCCACTTT.

The chain joins TRBV19 to TRBJ2-1; TRBD2 aligns across 8 bases. V gave up 5 bases and J gave up 6 bases; unmatched junction bases: 6. Germline CDR1 and CDR2: LNHDA and SQIVND (reference sequence). CDR3 length: 14 amino acids. Here the CDR3 reads CASSPGLAVNEQFF. CDR3 in DNA: TGTGCCAGTAGTCCAGGACTAGCTGTCAATGAGCAGTTCTTC.

V is TRBV9 and J is TRBJ1-1; D remains ambiguous. This CDR3 contains 16 residues. Germline assignment: CDR1 SGDLS and CDR2 YYNGEE. The germline V and J ends were trimmed by 4 bases and 8 bases, with 24 bases remaining between them. For the CDR3, the DNA is TGTGCCAGCAGCCCCCATTTGGCCACAAAAGGACTGGAAGCTTTCTTT. Its protein is CASSPHLATKGLEAFF.

This clone was observed a handful of times. The chain has TRBV4-2 and TRBJ2-1; TRBD2 agrees at 13 bases. This CDR3 region has 15 residues. Trimming at V came to 3 bases and at J to 12 bases, leaving 8 bases not matched to a gene. Per the germline V gene, CDR1 is LGHNA and CDR2 is YNFKEQ. In DNA, the CDR3 is TGTGCCAGCAGCCAGGCCGGGACTAGCGGGGTCGTGCAGTTCTTC. It specifies CASSQAGTSGVVQFF.

The rearrangement links TRBV7-6 to TRBJ2-2; D is perhaps TRBD1 (6 bases). V lost 4 bases and J 0 bases, leaving 12 bases between the germline ends. The CDR3 runs to 16 residues. The germline gives CDR1 SGHVS, CDR2 FNYEAQ. CDR3 in amino acids: CASSYLWTANTGELFF. CDR3 bases: TGTGCCAGCAGCTACCTGTGGACAGCGAACACCGGGGAGCTGTTTTTT.

This clone was recorded a few times. The J gene is TRBJ2-5, the V gene TRBV2; 16 bases map to TRBD2. The CDR3 loop spans 19 amino acids. CDR1 and CDR2 (germline): SNHLY, FYNNEI. With V trimmed by 6 bases and J by 5 bases, 15 bases remained unmatched. Here the CDR3 DNA reads TGTGCCAGCAGGGAATTGCCGGGACTAGCGGGGGGGCCGGGGGAGACCCAGTACTTC. Translating it yields CASRELPGLAGGPGETQYF.

This clone appeared many times. The V and J genes are TRBV4-2 and TRBJ2-1; 7 bases are a match to TRBD2. Germline V gene sequence: CDR1 LGHNA, CDR2 YNFKEQ. V lost 1 base, J lost 5 bases, and 5 bases stayed unmatched. The CDR3 contains 15 residues. The chain's CDR3 is CASSQVPGRDNEQFF. In nucleotides, the CDR3 is TGTGCCAGCAGCCAAGTTCCAGGGAGGGACAATGAGCAGTTCTTC.

This clone showed up just a few times. The rearrangement links TRBV4-3 to TRBJ2-7, with a possible D match to TRBD1 (5 bases). Germline-derived CDR1 and CDR2 are LGHNA and YSLEER. This CDR3 is 14 amino acids long. V lost 8 bases, J lost 3 bases, and 17 bases lay in between. In DNA form, the CDR3 reads TGCGCCAGCGGCTCAGGGCTACGAGGCTACGAGCAGTACTTC. Amino acid sequence: CASGSGLRGYEQYF.

The chain employs TRBV7-2 and TRBJ2-7, with TRBD1 matching over 7 bases. Germline-derived CDR1 and CDR2 are SGHTA and FQGNSA. This CDR3 spans 13 amino acids. V was pared by 5 bases and J by 3 bases, with 4 bases of the junction left unmatched. The CDR3 DNA reads as TGTGCCAGCAGCGTGGGACAGTACTACGAGCAGTACTTC. Translating it yields CASSVGQYYEQYF.

The chain employs TRBV4-3 and TRBJ2-2; D remains unclear. Trimming took 0 bases from V and 5 from J, leaving 4 bases between them. The CDR3 sequence is 13 residues long. Per the germline V gene, CDR1 is LGHNA and CDR2 is YSLEER. Here the CDR3 reads CASSQERTGELFF. CDR3 sequence (DNA): TGCGCCAGCAGCCAAGAGAGAACCGGGGAGCTGTTTTTT.

CDR3 coding DNA: TGTGCCACCAGCAGAGGACTAGCGGACTCCTACGAGCAGTACTTC. Translation gives CATSRGLADSYEQYF. The chain recombines TRBV15 with TRBJ2-7; 9 nucleotides match TRBD2. There are 15 residues in the CDR3. J lost 0 bases, V lost 1 base, and 1 base had no gene match. The germline CDR1 and CDR2 sequences are LNHNV and YYDKDF (reference sequence).

This clone occurred a few times. The chain employs TRBV10-3 and TRBJ2-5, with D possibly matching TRBD2 (6 bases). The length of the CDR3 is 13 residues. Germline V gives CDR1 ENHRY, CDR2 SYGVKD. The V end was cut by 3 bases, the J end by 5 bases, with 10 bases between. CDR3 amino acids: CAISDRDSETQYF. Written as DNA, the CDR3 is TGTGCCATCAGTGACAGGGACTCTGAGACCCAGTACTTC.

This clone appeared a few times. This chain joins TRBV19 and TRBJ1-6; 7 bases map to TRBD1. V shed 4 bases, J shed 8 bases, and the junction held 8 bases outside the gene matches. The CDR3 spans 15 residues. CDR1 LNHDA and CDR2 SQIVND come from the germline V gene (reference sequence). CDR3 sequence (DNA): TGTGCCAGTAGTACCGCGACAGGGCTGGATTCACCCCTCCACTTT. Protein: CASSTATGLDSPLHF.